The 15 T cell receptor beta chains in this list originate from one sample, sequenced in a study of T cell repertoires in cytomegalovirus infection. Via MiXCR, TCRdb re-called the reads, giving one row per CDR3 protein. The profile shows some 270,000 distinct CDR3 sequences, over 15% of them singletons. Sequenced input: CD8+ T cells from PBMCs. These TCRs come from a human donor in good health (CMV status not recorded). Some clones in this sample may be carry-over from other donors' samples.

The chain couples TRBV5-6 to TRBJ1-2; D remains ambiguous. The CDR3 is made up of 13 amino acids. CDR1 is SGHDT and CDR2 is YYEEEE in the germline V gene. V lost 4 bases to trimming and J lost 4 bases, with 11 bases between them. CDR3 amino acids: CASSPGRPYGYTF. CDR3 bases: TGTGCCAGCAGCCCCGGACGGCCCTATGGCTACACCTTC.

This clonotype was observed at least ten times. This chain links TRBV7-6 with TRBJ2-3; 8 positions agree with TRBD2. The CDR3 has 17 amino acids. Germline V gives CDR1 SGHVS, CDR2 FNYEAQ. After removal of 4 bases from V and 4 bases from J, the junction contained 13 bases not matched to a gene. As DNA, the CDR3 is TGTGCCAGCAGCTCCGACCCTTCGCGGGGGGCCCCAGATACGCAGTATTTT. It encodes CASSSDPSRGAPDTQYF.

This clonotype was seen many times. The chain combines TRBV7-2 with TRBJ2-2; D is undetermined. The CDR3 loop spans 13 amino acids. The V gene's germline CDR1 is SGHTA and CDR2 FQGNSA. Trimming took 5 bases from V and 5 from J, leaving 9 bases between them. CDR3 sequence (DNA): TGTGCCAGCAGCCCACTCAAGACCGGGGAGCTGTTTTTT. Encoded protein: CASSPLKTGELFF.

This clonotype was picked up many times. This chain connects TRBV7-6 to TRBJ2-7; a possible D gene is TRBD1 (6 bases). Deletions cut 2 bases from V and 9 bases from J, with 23 bases between. Looked up from germline, CDR1 is SGHVS and CDR2 is FNYEAQ. The CDR3 is 16 residues long. As DNA, the CDR3 is TGTGCCAGCAGCTTATACGAGGGGGAGACAGCCGTAGGGCAGTACTTC. This codes for CASSLYEGETAVGQYF.

V gene TRBV12-3 or TRBV12-4 combines with J gene TRBJ1-5; D is unclear. The V end was cut by 3 bases, the J end by 4 bases, with 4 bases between. The CDR3 has 12 amino acids. As DNA, the CDR3 is TGTGCCAGCAGTTTCAGGAATCAGCCCCAGCATTTT. Its protein product is CASSFRNQPQHF.

This rearrangement joins TRBV5-5 to TRBJ2-3; the D gene could be TRBD1 or TRBD2 (6 bases each). CDR1 and CDR2 from the germline V gene are SGHKS and YYEKEE (reference sequence). The CDR3 has 15 residues. Trimming pared 5 bases from V and 2 bases from J, leaving 15 bases between. The CDR3 spells CASRKRGADTDTQYF. In DNA, the CDR3 is TGTGCCAGCAGAAAGAGGGGGGCCGACACAGATACGCAGTATTTT.

This chain links TRBV25-1 with TRBJ2-7; D is perhaps TRBD2 (6 bases). With 1 base removed from V and 2 bases from J, the gap between germline ends came to 12 bases. There are 15 residues in the CDR3. Germline CDR1 reads MGHDK; CDR2 reads SYGVNS. CDR3 loop: CASSESGGDAYEQYF. The CDR3 DNA reads as TGTGCCAGCAGTGAATCAGGAGGGGATGCCTACGAGCAGTACTTC.

This clonotype appeared many times. The CDR3, as DNA: TGTGCCAGCAGCCGCAGGGGTGTCTTCTACGAGCAGTACTTC. Its protein is CASSRRGVFYEQYF. V is TRBV7-2 and J is TRBJ2-7, with D possibly TRBD1 on 6 matching bases. The CDR3 is made up of 14 amino acids. In germline, CDR1 is SGHTA, CDR2 FQGNSA. V shed 5 bases and J shed 3 bases, with 14 bases lying between them. Together with reference TRBV7-2 and TRBJ2-7, the CDR3 gives the full variable domain: GAGVSQSPSNKVTEKGKDVELRCDPISGHTALYWYRQSLGQGLEFLIYFQGNSAPDKSGLPSDRFSAERTGGSVSTLTIQRTQQEDSAVYLCASSRRGVFYEQYFGPGTRLTVT.

This clonotype has only a few counts. This chain connects TRBV29-1 to TRBJ1-2; 8 positions match TRBD1. The germline CDR1 and CDR2 sequences are SQVTM and ANQGSEA. The V segment lost 3 bases and the J segment 4 bases; nucleotides outside the gene matches: 10. CDR3 length: 15 residues. CDR3 coding DNA: TGCAGCGTTGAGGGGCGACAGGGGCGAAGCTATGGCTACACCTTC. Translating gives CSVEGRQGRSYGYTF.

The V gene is TRBV13, the J gene TRBJ2-6; D not resolved. The V end lost 2 bases, the J end lost 1 base, and 12 bases lay between the germline ends. The CDR3 has 17 residues. Germline values: CDR1 PRHDT, CDR2 FYEKMQ (reference sequence). For the CDR3, the DNA is TGTGCCAGCAGCTTACTCACGGCCCCATCTGGGGCCAACGTCCTGACTTTC. Its protein product is CASSLLTAPSGANVLTF. The full variable domain, with the rest looked up from reference TRBV13 and TRBJ2-6, is AAGVIQSPRHLIKEKRETATLKCYPIPRHDTVYWYQQGPGQDPQFLISFYEKMQSDKGSIPDRFSAQQFSDYHSELNMSSLELGDSALYFCASSLLTAPSGANVLTFGAGSRLTVL.

The genes are TRBV6-5 and TRBJ2-7, with 12 bases lining up with TRBD1. The CDR3 runs 17 residues. Looked up from germline, CDR1 is MNHEY and CDR2 is SVGAGI. V trimming: 4 bases; J trimming: 5 bases; junction bases outside the gene matches: 12. CDR3 nucleotides: TGTGCCAGCAGTTTCGGGACAGGGGGCGTATTACCCGACGAGCAGTACTTC. This translates into CASSFGTGGVLPDEQYF.

The V gene is TRBV7-3, the J gene TRBJ2-2; TRBD2 matches at 11 bases. V lost 1 base, J lost 1 base, and 2 bases stayed unmatched. CDR3 length: 17 residues. Germline V gene lookup returns CDR1 SGHTA and CDR2 FQGTGA. The CDR3 DNA is TGTGCCAGCAGCTTAAATGGACTAGCGGGGAACACCGGGGAGCTGTTTTTT. This gives the protein CASSLNGLAGNTGELFF.

This clonotype was observed a few times. The CDR3 spells CASSWTNTEAFF. The CDR3 coding sequence is TGTGCCAGCAGCTGGACAAACACTGAAGCTTTCTTT. This rearrangement joins TRBV5-5 to TRBJ1-1; TRBD1 might be the D (5 bases). This CDR3 is 12 amino acids long. Germline V lookup: CDR1 SGHKS, CDR2 YYEKEE (reference sequence). With 3 bases removed from V and 2 bases from J, the gap between germline ends came to 5 bases.

The genes are TRBV7-9 and TRBJ2-6, with D unresolved. Germline V lookup: CDR1 SEHNR, CDR2 FQNEAQ (reference sequence). This CDR3 has 14 residues. V lost 8 bases, J lost 4 bases, and 12 bases lay in between. The CDR3 here is CASRRPPGANVLTF. Here the CDR3 DNA reads TGTGCCAGCCGTCGGCCCCCCGGGGCCAACGTCCTGACTTTC.

This clonotype showed up just a few times. One end of the junction does not line up with germline, which may come from a read error. J is TRBJ2-7 and V is TRBV6-5; D possibly corresponds to TRBD1 (6 bases). CDR3 size: 13 residues. The V gene's germline CDR1 is MNHEY and CDR2 SVGAGI. In nucleotides, the CDR3 is TGTGCCAGCAGTTACTCGAACAAGGGGACAATCCAATTC. Its translation is CASSYSNKGTIQF.